The clone carrying this T cell receptor (beta chain) has only a few counts. The antigen is unknown. These data belong to a study of T-cell memory formation after mild COVID-19. The study, taken as a whole, reports: The study found balanced CD4/CD8 in clones contracting day 15 to 85 and a CD4+ lean in later expanders.

The germline V gene encodes CDR1 SGHTA and CDR2 FQGNSA. CDR3 size: 14 residues. Trimming cost V 5 bases and J 10 bases; bases outside gene matches: 6. TCR alpha and TCR beta cDNA libraries carrying sample barcodes and UMIs were produced by 5'RACE using constant-segment primers. TCRdb itself ran the 5' RACE reads through MiXCR, one entry per CDR3 protein. The sample carries about 290,000 distinct CDR3 sequences, 15% to 20% recorded once. The sample comprised PBMCs or a T cell subset sorted from them (not recorded which). The source is a man aged 18 to 29 who had mild COVID-19 (a few samples of this study predate the infection). Cell type and time point are not known. This chain connects TRBV7-2 to TRBJ2-1; 12 nucleotides line up with TRBD2. DNA of the CDR3: TGTGCCAGCAGCCCGAAAGGACTAGCGGGGGAGCAGTTCTTC. It yields the protein CASSPKGLAGEQFF. Based on the CDR3 plus reference TRBV7-2 and TRBJ2-1, the full variable domain is GAGVSQSPSNKVTEKGKDVELRCDPISGHTALYWYRQSLGQGLEFLIYFQGNSAPDKSGLPSDRFSAERTGGSVSTLTIQRTQQEDSAVYLCASSPKGLAGEQFFGPGTRLTVL.